Sequencing of this T cell receptor (beta chain) was carried out in a study of Tregs in tolerant kidney transplant recipients (dated 2019 in TCRdb). A note on the overall study: TCRbeta sequencing was used in the study to identify donor-specific regulatory T cells before combined kidney and bone marrow transplantation, and the identified cells were then tracked after transplant. In a few healthy controls, several methods of expanding Tregs specific for an allogeneic donor were compared by TCRbeta repertoire sequencing. What the study reported, not specific to this receptor: Because only a small number of patients were included, the study had limitations, and the results will need to be validated in larger populations as well as under other immunosuppression protocols. The most biologically relevant and donor-specific TCRbeta repertoire appeared to be identified by expanding Tregs with activated donor B cells. Although technical replication error seemed to be minimal, the question of biological reproducibility was not addressed directly.

Unstimulated Tregs (CD4+CD25+CD127-), CD4+ non-Tregs (CD4+CD25-), CD4 and CD8 cells were FACS-sorted from thawed PBMCs. Healthy control blood came either as purchased buffy coats or from healthy volunteers. Healthy control blood was processed by Ficoll density gradient to PBMCs and cryopreserved; patient PBMCs were collected before and after transplant. In regard to this clone: What this receptor recognizes is not known. No qualities accompany the bases; no much larger clone lies one base away.

For TCRbeta CDR3 sequencing, genomic DNA was extracted from sorted cells using the QIAGEN DNeasy Blood and Tissue Kit. Through immunoSEQ, high-throughput TCRbeta CDR3 sequencing was done commercially, including PCR amplification with internal controls and bias correction. In the paper's pipeline: A unique productive TCRbeta sequence was defined by the CDR3 nucleotide sequence when primers matched, and otherwise by the CDR3 amino acid sequence together with the Vbeta and Jbeta genes. To correct sorting error, sequences shared between sorted populations at a frequency ratio of 2:1 or less were removed; the rest were assigned to the higher population. A sequence was defined as donor-reactive if the sequence was expanded at least 5-fold in CFSE-low cells compared with unstimulated cells and had a frequency of at least 0.01% in CFSE-low cells. Repertoire divergence was quantified by Jensen-Shannon divergence calculated from the top 100 TCRbeta sequences ranked by frequency. For samples with multiple sequencing runs, sorting error was corrected separately for each run before the runs were pooled. TCRdb mirrors the immuneACCESS table, restricted to in-frame sequences. Some clones are absent from its copies; in checked studies, under half trace to an unresolved V gene, and the reason for the others is unknown. That table gives V, J and clone size, and the DNA gave D and trimming. In all, the sample holds about 240,000 clones, and about 80% of those were seen once. 0.55% to 0.65% of the sample is in the top ten clones.

Spanning cysteine to phenylalanine, the CDR3 consists of 17 amino acids. Just CDR3 DNA is preserved here, 51 bases in frame from base 1. Looking up the germline V gene yields CDR1 SGHRS and CDR2 YFSETQ. Trimming takes 4 bases from V and 0 bases from J, and the germline ends sit 20 bases apart. Recombination linked TRBV5-1 to TRBJ2-7, and perhaps TRBD1 as D gene, on 6 matching bases. The clonotype originates from a human donor in good health. Sequenced sample: CD4+ T cells from blood. In nucleotide form, the sequence is TGCGCCAGCAGCCTCCGGCAACAGGGAAAGGCCTCCTACGAGCAGTACTTC. Protein translation: CASSLRQQGKASYEQYF.